This T cell receptor beta chain was observed in a study of cytomegalovirus exposure and HLA in healthy donors. Study at large: In a later analysis, it was reported that the 110 or so validation repertoires had been produced on the same platform as the 500 to 850 repertoires belonging to the first cohort. Findings and limits, study-wide: Specificity for CMV antigens was confirmed in vitro for a few of the CMV-associated chains. Subsequent analysis revealed that first-cohort TCR clusters tended to co-occur in the roughly 120 validation repertoires. There were over 150 TCR beta chains listed as cytomegalovirus-associated.

Repertoires were generated with immunoSEQ multiplex PCR, while TCRdb's copy carries only in-frame clones and drops some. Of over 120,000 clones listed, approximately 90% are singletons. Of note for this clone: Its antigen remains unknown.

The germline CDR1 and CDR2 sequences are SQVTM and ANQGSEA. Trimming cost V 7 bases and J 4 bases; bases outside gene matches: 4. There are 13 residues in the CDR3. This receptor was taken from a woman in her 30s in good health and CMV-seropositive. The specimen was PBMCs. The chain couples TRBV29-1 to TRBJ2-1, with 10 bases aligning to TRBD1. DNA for the CDR3: TGCAGCGGCGGGGACAGGGGTTACAATGAGCAGTTCTTC. Its protein product is CSGGDRGYNEQFF.